Only one count was recorded for the clone carrying this T cell receptor (beta chain). The antigen remains undetermined. A junction boundary mismatches the germline segment, possibly from a read error. The source of the sample is a study of T cells in Graves' hyperthyroidism and ophthalmopathy. Findings of the study overall: Blood also showed most of the thyroid clonotypes that were expanded above 0.001. A 13 V-J signature model discriminated ophthalmopathy versus stable hyperthyroidism. Model-based prediction identified ophthalmopathy a median roughly 6.1 months prior to its onset.

Per germline, CDR1 SGHRS and CDR2 YFSETQ. The CDR3 is 12 residues long. Pregnant or lactating patients were excluded, as were those with uncontrolled infection or other autoimmune disease. What was amplified from RNA transcripts were TCR beta CDR3 regions. The TCR CDR3 first-round RT-PCR relied on the HTBI primer set. Each CDR3 protein is one row after TCRdb ran MiXCR on the multiplex PCR reads. The table includes about 570,000 distinct CDR3 sequences, under 60% detected once. The TCR was taken from an adult woman with Graves' disease, either hyperthyroidism or ophthalmopathy (not recorded which). The genes are TRBV5-1 and TRBJ2-6, with D unclear. Sequenced input: peripheral blood or thyroid tissue (not recorded which). In nucleotides, the CDR3 is TGCGCCAGCAGGGACCTACGAGGCGTTGAAGCTTTC. This translates into CASRDLRGVEAF. Drawing the rest from reference TRBV5-1 and TRBJ2-6, the complete variable domain is KAGVTQTPRYLIKTRGQQVTLSCSPISGHRSVSWYQQTPGQGLQFLFEYFSETQRNKGNFPGRFSGRQFSNSRSEMNVSTLELGDSALYLCASRDLRGVEAFGAGSRLTVL.